Listed below are T cell receptor beta chains from one sample, sequenced in a study of cytomegalovirus exposure and HLA in healthy donors. Generated by immunoSEQ multiplex PCR, the TCRdb table keeps only in-frame clones and is missing some. The sample lists 100,000 to 140,000 clones, 77% occurring once. Material for sequencing was PBMCs. The receptors originated from a male donor in good health and CMV-seronegative. Both conserved end residues are part of each CDR3. Part of the rows lack a size; the others show once, few, many or a class for expanded clones.

CDR3	V	J	size
CASSLRTGGLSETQYF	TRBV5-4	TRBJ2-5	NA
CASMGRGGQVNYGYTF	TRBV19	TRBJ1-2	NA
CASSLTRNRATNEKLFF	TRBV27	TRBJ1-4	NA
CASSPTSRGLSSHNYGYTF	TRBV18	TRBJ1-2	once
CASSQTPGTGILEQYF	TRBV7-9	NA	NA
CASSRTGEGNQPQHF	TRBV6-4	TRBJ1-5	NA
CAWSTSGSYEQYF	TRBV30	TRBJ2-7	NA
CASSLGAHNEKLFF	TRBV28	TRBJ1-4	NA
CAYQIVTVYNQPQHF	TRBV30	TRBJ1-5	few
CASSVTGQGSTIYF	TRBV27	TRBJ1-3	NA
CASSRGTGDDNGYTF	TRBV14	TRBJ1-2	NA
CASSRDRGREGYTF	TRBV6-5	TRBJ1-2	NA
CASKTSTLGTGELFF	TRBV6-6	TRBJ2-2	NA
CASSWTLSKAEAFF	TRBV7-2	TRBJ1-1	NA
CASSPGPTGAYEQYF	TRBV19	TRBJ2-7	NA
CASSYSEGAHYGYTF	TRBV6-5	TRBJ1-2	NA
CASSAAGAGAYEQYF	TRBV6-1	TRBJ2-7	NA
CASRGTSGSADTQYF	TRBV7-6	TRBJ2-3	NA
CAWSPRGLIYNEQFF	TRBV30	TRBJ2-1	NA
CASSLGGRAGETQYF	TRBV5-1	TRBJ2-5	NA
CASSFHQGWDTEAFF	TRBV5-1	TRBJ1-1	NA
CASSRTTGTGELFF	TRBV18	TRBJ2-2	NA
CASSPTRQGSNQPQHF	TRBV27	TRBJ1-5	few
CASTRAANEKLFF	TRBV10-3	TRBJ1-4	once
CASSPLLELGTQYF	TRBV5-6	TRBJ2-5	NA
CASSSEGTNEKLFF	TRBV5-1	TRBJ1-4	NA
CASSPRGGGNTEAFF	TRBV7-9	TRBJ1-1	NA
CASSPQGTNEKLFF	TRBV18	TRBJ1-4	NA
CASSLSPGYYEQYF	TRBV7-6	TRBJ2-7	NA
CASSPGTSGSETQYF	TRBV4-2	TRBJ2-5	NA
CATSRVAGAYNEQFF	TRBV15	TRBJ2-1	NA
CASSYSGGETQYF	TRBV6-5	TRBJ2-5	NA
CASSLTGTGVWETQYF	TRBV7-3	TRBJ2-5	NA
CASSIGAENTEAFF	TRBV19	TRBJ1-1	few
CASRGEVVDPRGGEQYF	TRBV7-9	TRBJ2-7	NA
CASRPAQGKQPQHF	TRBV19	TRBJ1-5	NA
CASRDTGVSITEAFF	TRBV5-1	TRBJ1-1	NA
CASSDGGARLTEAFF	TRBV6-4	TRBJ1-1	NA
CASGLATSGSGNEQFF	TRBV12-5	TRBJ2-1	NA
CASSQEGLPEQFF	TRBV4-1	TRBJ2-1	NA
CAWSPSWAPTDTQYF	TRBV30	TRBJ2-3	once
CASGSGNEKLFF	TRBV28	TRBJ1-4	few
CASARGSALEAFF	TRBV12-5	TRBJ1-1	few
CASSMVGSGRNQAKNIQYF	TRBV19	TRBJ2-4	NA
CASSLGLPVYGEQFF	TRBV11-3	TRBJ2-1	NA
CASSQETSGDYNEQFF	TRBV4-1	TRBJ2-1	NA
CASSLDLAGAAQGTQYF	TRBV5-4	TRBJ2-3	NA
CASSAGRSIRTYEQYF	TRBV2	TRBJ2-7	NA
CASSHEGAGRSGELFF	TRBV4-1	TRBJ2-2	NA
CASSRQASNYGYTF	TRBV27	TRBJ1-2	once
CASSWDRGSYEQYF	TRBV5-4	TRBJ2-7	NA
CASSYSKLAGAYEQYF	TRBV6-5	TRBJ2-7	NA
CASTDTISYEQYF	TRBV21-1	TRBJ2-7	NA
CASSPLTGELFF	TRBV6-5	TRBJ2-2	NA
CASSIERRTSGLPGELFF	TRBV19	TRBJ2-2	NA
CATEDRLNTEAFF	TRBV19	TRBJ1-1	NA
CASSLEGINTEAFF	TRBV5-4	TRBJ1-1	NA
CASSYHRGETEAFF	TRBV10-1	TRBJ1-1	NA
CASSELGSSDEQFF	TRBV2	TRBJ2-1	NA
CASSAQGDGTEAFF	TRBV19	TRBJ1-1	NA